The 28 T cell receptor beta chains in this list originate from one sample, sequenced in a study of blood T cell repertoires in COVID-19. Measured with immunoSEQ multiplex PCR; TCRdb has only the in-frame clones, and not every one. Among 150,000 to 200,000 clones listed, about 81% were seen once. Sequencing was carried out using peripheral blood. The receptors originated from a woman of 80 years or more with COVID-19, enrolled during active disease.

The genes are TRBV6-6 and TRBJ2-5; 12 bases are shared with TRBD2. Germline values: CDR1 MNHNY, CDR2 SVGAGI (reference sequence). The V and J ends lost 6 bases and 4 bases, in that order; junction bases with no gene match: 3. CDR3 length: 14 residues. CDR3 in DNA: TGTGCCAGCAGCGCGGGACTAGCGGGAGAGACCCAGTACTTC. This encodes CASSAGLAGETQYF.

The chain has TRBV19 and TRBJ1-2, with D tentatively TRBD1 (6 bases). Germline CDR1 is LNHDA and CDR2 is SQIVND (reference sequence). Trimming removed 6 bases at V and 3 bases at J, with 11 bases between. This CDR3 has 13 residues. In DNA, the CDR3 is TGTGCCAGTAGGCCCGCAGGGGACTATGGCTACACCTTC. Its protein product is CASRPAGDYGYTF.

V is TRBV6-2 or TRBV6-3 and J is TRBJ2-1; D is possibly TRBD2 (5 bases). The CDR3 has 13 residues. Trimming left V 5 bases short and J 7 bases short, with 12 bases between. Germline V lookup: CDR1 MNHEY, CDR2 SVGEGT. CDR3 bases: TGTGCCAGCAGTGACTTGACGGGGAATGAGCAGTTCTTC. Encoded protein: CASSDLTGNEQFF.

The DNA of the CDR3 is TGTGCCAGCAGCTTATCAGGCAGGGGGAATTACGAGCAGTACTTC. Translation gives CASSLSGRGNYEQYF. The V call is TRBV7-3, the J call TRBJ2-7; 7 bases fit TRBD1. Germline CDR1 is SGHTA and CDR2 is FQGTGA. The CDR3 extends over 15 amino acids. J lost 4 bases, V lost 2 bases, and 8 bases had no gene match. Looking up the rest from reference TRBV7-3 and TRBJ2-7 gives the full variable domain: GAGVSQTPSNKVTEKGKYVELRCDPISGHTALYWYRQSLGQGPEFLIYFQGTGAADDSGLPNDRFFAVRPEGSVSTLKIQRTERGDSAVYLCASSLSGRGNYEQYFGPGTRLTVT.

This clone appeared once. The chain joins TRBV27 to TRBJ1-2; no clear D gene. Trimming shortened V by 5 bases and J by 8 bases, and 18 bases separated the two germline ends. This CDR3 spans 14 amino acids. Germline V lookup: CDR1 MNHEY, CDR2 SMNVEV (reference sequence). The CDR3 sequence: CASSPDTVTFGYTF. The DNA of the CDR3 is TGTGCCAGCAGTCCCGACACAGTAACTTTCGGCTACACCTTC.

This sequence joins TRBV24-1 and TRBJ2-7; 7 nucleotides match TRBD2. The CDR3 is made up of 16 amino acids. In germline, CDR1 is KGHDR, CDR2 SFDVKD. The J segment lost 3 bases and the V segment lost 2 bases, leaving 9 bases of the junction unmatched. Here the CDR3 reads CATSDSVGGRHYEQYF. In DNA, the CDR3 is TGTGCCACCAGTGATTCGGTTGGCGGGAGACACTACGAGCAGTACTTC.

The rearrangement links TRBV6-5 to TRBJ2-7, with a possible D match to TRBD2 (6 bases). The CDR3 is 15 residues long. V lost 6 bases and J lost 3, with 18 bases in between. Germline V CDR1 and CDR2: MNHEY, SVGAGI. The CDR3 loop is CASRLTGTGDYEQYF. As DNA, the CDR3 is TGTGCCAGCAGACTAACCGGGACGGGGGACTACGAGCAGTACTTC.

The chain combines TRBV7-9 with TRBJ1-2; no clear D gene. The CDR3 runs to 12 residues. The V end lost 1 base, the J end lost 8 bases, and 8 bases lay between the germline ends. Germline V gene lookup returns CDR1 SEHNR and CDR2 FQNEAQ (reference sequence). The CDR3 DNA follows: TGTGCCAGCAGCTTAGGAGGACTCGGCTACACCTTC. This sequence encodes CASSLGGLGYTF.

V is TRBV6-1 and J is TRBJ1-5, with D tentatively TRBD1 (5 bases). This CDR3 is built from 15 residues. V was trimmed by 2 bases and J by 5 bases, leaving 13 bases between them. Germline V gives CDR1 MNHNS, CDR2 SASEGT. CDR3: CASSETVRVHQPQHF. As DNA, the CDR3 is TGTGCCAGCAGTGAAACAGTCAGGGTACATCAGCCCCAGCATTTT.

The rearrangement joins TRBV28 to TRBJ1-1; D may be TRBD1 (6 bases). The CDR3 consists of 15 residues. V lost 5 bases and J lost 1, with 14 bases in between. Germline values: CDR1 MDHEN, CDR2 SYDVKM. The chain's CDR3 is CASSPPTGANTEAFF. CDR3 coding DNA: TGTGCCAGCAGTCCCCCGACAGGCGCGAACACTGAAGCTTTCTTT.

CDR3 nucleotides: TGTGCCAGCAGTTGGGGACTAGTTGGAAATGAGCAGTTCTTC. It encodes CASSWGLVGNEQFF. This rearrangement joins TRBV6-6 to TRBJ2-1, with 8 bases matching TRBD2. From germline, CDR1 is MNHNY and CDR2 SVGAGI (reference sequence). This CDR3 has 14 amino acids. Trimming at V came to 4 bases and at J to 7 bases, leaving 6 bases not matched to a gene.

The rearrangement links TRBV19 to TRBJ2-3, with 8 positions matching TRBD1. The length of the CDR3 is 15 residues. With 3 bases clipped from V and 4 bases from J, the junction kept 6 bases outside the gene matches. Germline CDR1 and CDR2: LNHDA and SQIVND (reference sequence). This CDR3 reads CASSIARGRADTQYF. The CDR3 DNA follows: TGTGCCAGTAGTATCGCCAGGGGGCGGGCAGATACGCAGTATTTT.

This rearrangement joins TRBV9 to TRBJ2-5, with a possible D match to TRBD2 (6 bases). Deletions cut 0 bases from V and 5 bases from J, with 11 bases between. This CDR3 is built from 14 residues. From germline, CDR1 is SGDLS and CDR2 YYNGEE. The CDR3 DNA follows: TGTGCCAGCAGCGTAGAGGGACTTTGGGAGACCCAGTACTTC. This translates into CASSVEGLWETQYF.

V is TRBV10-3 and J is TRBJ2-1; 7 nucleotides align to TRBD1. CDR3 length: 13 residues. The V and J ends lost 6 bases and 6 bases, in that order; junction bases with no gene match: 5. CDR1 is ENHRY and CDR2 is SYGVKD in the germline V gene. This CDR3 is CAISQGQINEQFF. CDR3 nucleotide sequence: TGTGCCATCAGCCAGGGACAGATCAATGAGCAGTTCTTC.

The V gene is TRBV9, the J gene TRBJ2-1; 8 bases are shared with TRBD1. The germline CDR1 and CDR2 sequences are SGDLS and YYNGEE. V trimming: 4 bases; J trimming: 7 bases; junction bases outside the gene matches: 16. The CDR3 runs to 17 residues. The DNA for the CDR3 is TGTGCCAGCAGCAACCGAAGGACAGGGATGGTAAGGAATGAGCAGTTCTTC. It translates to CASSNRRTGMVRNEQFF.

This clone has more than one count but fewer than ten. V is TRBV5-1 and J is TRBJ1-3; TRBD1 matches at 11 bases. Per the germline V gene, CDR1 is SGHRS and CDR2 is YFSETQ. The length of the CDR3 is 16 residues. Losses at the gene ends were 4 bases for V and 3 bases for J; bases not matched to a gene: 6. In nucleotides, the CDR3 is TGCGCCAGCAGCCCCTGGACAGGGGGCCTTGGAAACACCATATATTTT. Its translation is CASSPWTGGLGNTIYF. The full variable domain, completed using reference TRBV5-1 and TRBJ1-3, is KAGVTQTPRYLIKTRGQQVTLSCSPISGHRSVSWYQQTPGQGLQFLFEYFSETQRNKGNFPGRFSGRQFSNSRSEMNVSTLELGDSALYLCASSPWTGGLGNTIYFGEGSWLTVV.

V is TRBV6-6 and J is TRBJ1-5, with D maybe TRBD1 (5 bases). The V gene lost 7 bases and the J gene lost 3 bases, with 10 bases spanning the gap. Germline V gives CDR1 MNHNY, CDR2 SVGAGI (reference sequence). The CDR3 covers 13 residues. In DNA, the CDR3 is TGTGCCAGCACCCAGGGTGTCAATCAGCCCCAGCATTTT. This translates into CASTQGVNQPQHF.

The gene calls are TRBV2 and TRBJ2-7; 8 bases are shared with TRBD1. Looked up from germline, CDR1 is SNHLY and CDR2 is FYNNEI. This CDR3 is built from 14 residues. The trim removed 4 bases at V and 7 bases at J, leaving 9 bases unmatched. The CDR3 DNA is TGTGCCAGCAGTGGCGTGACAGGGGCTGGTGAGCAGTACTTC. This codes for CASSGVTGAGEQYF.

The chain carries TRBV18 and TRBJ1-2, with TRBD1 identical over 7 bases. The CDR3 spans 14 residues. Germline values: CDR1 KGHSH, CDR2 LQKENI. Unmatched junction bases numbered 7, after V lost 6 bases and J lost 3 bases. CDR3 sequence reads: CASSTTGTDYGYTF. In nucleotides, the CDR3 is TGTGCCAGCTCCACTACCGGGACAGACTATGGCTACACCTTC.

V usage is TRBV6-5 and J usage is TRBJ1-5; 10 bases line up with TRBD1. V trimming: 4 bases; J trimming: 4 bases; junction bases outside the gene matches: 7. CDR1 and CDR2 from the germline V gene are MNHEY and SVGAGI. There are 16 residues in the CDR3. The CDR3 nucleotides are TGTGCCAGCAGTTCATTGGGACAGGGGCTGAATCAGCCCCAGCATTTT. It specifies CASSSLGQGLNQPQHF.

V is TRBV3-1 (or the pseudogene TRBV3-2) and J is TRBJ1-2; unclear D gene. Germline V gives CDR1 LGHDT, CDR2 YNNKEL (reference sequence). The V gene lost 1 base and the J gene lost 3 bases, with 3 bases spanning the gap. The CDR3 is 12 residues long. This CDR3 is CASSQGDYGYTF. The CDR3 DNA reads TGTGCCAGCAGCCAAGGAGACTATGGCTACACCTTC.

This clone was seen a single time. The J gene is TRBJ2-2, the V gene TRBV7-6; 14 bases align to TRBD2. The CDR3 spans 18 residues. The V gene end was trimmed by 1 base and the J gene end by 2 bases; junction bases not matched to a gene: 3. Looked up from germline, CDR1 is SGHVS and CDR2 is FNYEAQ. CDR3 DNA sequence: TGTGCCAGCAGCTTAGTTGGGACTAGCGGGGGAAACACCGGGGAGCTGTTTTTT. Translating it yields CASSLVGTSGGNTGELFF.

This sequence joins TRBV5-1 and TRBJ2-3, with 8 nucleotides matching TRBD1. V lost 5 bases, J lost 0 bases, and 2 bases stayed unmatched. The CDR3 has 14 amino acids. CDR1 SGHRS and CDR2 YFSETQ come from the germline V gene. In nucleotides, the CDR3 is TGCGCCAGCAGAAACAGGGGGAGCACAGATACGCAGTATTTT. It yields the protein CASRNRGSTDTQYF.

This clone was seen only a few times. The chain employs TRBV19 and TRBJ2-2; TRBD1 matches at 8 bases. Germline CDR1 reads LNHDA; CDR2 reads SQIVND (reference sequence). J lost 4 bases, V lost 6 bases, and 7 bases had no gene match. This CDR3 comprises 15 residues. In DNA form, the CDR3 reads TGTGCCAGTAGCCTACAGGGGGGAGGCACCGGGGAGCTGTTTTTT. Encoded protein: CASSLQGGGTGELFF. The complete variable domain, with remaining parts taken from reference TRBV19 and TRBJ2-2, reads DGGITQSPKYLFRKEGQNVTLSCEQNLNHDAMYWYRQDPGQGLRLIYYSQIVNDFQKGDIAEGYSVSREKKESFPLTVTSAQKNPTAFYLCASSLQGGGTGELFFGEGSRLTVL.

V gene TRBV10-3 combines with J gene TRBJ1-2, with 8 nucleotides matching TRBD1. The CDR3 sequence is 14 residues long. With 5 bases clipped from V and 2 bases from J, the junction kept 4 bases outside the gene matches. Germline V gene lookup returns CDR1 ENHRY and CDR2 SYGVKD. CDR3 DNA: TGTGCCATCAGTTCGGGGACAGGCAACTATGGCTACACCTTC. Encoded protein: CAISSGTGNYGYTF.

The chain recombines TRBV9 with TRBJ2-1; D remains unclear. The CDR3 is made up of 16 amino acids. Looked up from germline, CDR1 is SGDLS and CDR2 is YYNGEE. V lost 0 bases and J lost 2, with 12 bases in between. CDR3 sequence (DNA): TGTGCCAGCAGCGTAGATAGCTCTCCAACCTACAATGAGCAGTTCTTC. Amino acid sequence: CASSVDSSPTYNEQFF.

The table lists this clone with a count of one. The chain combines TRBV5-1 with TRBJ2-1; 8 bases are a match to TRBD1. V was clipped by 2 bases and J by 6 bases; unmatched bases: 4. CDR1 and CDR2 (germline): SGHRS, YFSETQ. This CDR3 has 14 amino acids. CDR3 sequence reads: CASSFWTGPNEQFF. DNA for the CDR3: TGCGCCAGCAGCTTCTGGACAGGGCCCAATGAGCAGTTCTTC.

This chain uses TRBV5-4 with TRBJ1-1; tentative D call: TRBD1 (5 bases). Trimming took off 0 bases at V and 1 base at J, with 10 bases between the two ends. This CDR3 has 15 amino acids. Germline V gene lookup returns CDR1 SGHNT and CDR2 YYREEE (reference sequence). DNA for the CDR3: TGTGCCAGCAGCTTGGATCCAGGGCCGAACACTGAAGCTTTCTTT. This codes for CASSLDPGPNTEAFF.